These 15 T cell receptor beta chains were sequenced from one sample in a study of T cell repertoires in cytomegalovirus infection. TCRdb analysed the reads with MiXCR anew, one entry per CDR3 protein. The table records 200,000 to 300,000 distinct CDR3 sequences, under 8.5% of them present only once. The sequenced sample consisted of PBMCs. The receptor set was obtained from a human donor in good health (CMV status not recorded). Some clones in this sample may be carry-over from other donors' samples.

This clonotype was seen many times. The chain employs TRBV5-1 and TRBJ1-1, with a possible D match to TRBD1 (6 bases). V was cut by 2 bases and J by 1 base, with 12 bases left in between. Germline V CDR1 and CDR2: SGHRS, YFSETQ. The length of the CDR3 is 15 residues. CDR3 sequence (DNA): TGCGCCAGCAGCTTTATGACAGGAGCGAACACTGAAGCTTTCTTT. Residues: CASSFMTGANTEAFF.

This clonotype was counted at least ten times. The gene calls are TRBV6-1 and TRBJ2-6; D unclear. Deletions cut 7 bases from V and 4 bases from J, with 8 bases between. From germline, CDR1 is MNHNS and CDR2 SASEGT. There are 13 residues in the CDR3. CDR3 region: CASINAGANVLTF. CDR3 coding DNA: TGTGCCAGCATCAACGCGGGGGCCAACGTCCTGACTTTC.

This clonotype occurred many times. This sequence joins TRBV7-2 and TRBJ2-3, with unresolved D. V shed 4 bases and J shed 2 bases, with 10 bases lying between them. The CDR3 is made up of 14 amino acids. Germline loops: CDR1 SGHTA, CDR2 FQGNSA. The CDR3 bases are TGTGCCAGCAGCTCACGCGCCCTCACAGATACGCAGTATTTT. This gives the protein CASSSRALTDTQYF.

This clonotype appeared many times. The chain couples TRBV6-2 or TRBV6-3 to TRBJ2-7; 12 bases fit TRBD1. The length of the CDR3 is 15 residues. Per germline, CDR1 MNHEY and CDR2 SVGEGT. Trimming removed 6 bases from V and 6 bases from J; junction bases left unmatched: 9. CDR3 in DNA: TGTGCCAGCAGAAAACCGGGACAGGGGGCTGGCGAGCAGTACTTC. Residues: CASRKPGQGAGEQYF.

This chain uses TRBV19 with TRBJ2-7; 13 bases line up with TRBD2. The CDR3 spans 17 residues. Trimming cost V 1 base and J 2 bases; bases outside gene matches: 5. Per germline, CDR1 LNHDA and CDR2 SQIVND (reference sequence). CDR3 protein: CASSIGGLAGPAYEQYF. The CDR3 nucleotides read TGTGCCAGTAGTATAGGGGGACTAGCGGGACCTGCCTACGAGCAGTACTTC.

This clonotype appeared many times. V is TRBV28 and J is TRBJ1-2, with D maybe TRBD1 (5 bases). Germline assignment: CDR1 MDHEN and CDR2 SYDVKM. The CDR3 has 17 amino acids. V shed 4 bases and J shed 8 bases, with 26 bases lying between them. This CDR3 reads CASSSRGPRARIKGYTF. The CDR3 nucleotides are TGTGCCAGCAGTTCCCGGGGTCCCAGGGCGAGGATAAAAGGCTACACCTTC.

This clonotype was seen a few times. The chain carries TRBV2 and TRBJ1-5; unclear D gene. With 1 base removed from V and 3 bases from J, the gap between germline ends came to 7 bases. This CDR3 comprises 14 residues. The germline V gene encodes CDR1 SNHLY and CDR2 FYNNEI. The CDR3 DNA reads as TGTGCCAGCAGTGAAGACCTATTCAATCAGCCCCAGCATTTT. It specifies CASSEDLFNQPQHF. Looking up the rest from reference TRBV2 and TRBJ1-5 gives the full variable domain: EPEVTQTPSHQVTQMGQEVILRCVPISNHLYFYWYRQILGQKVEFLVSFYNNEISEKSEIFDDQFSVERPDGSNFTLKIRSTKLEDSAMYFCASSEDLFNQPQHFGDGTRLSIL.

This clonotype has just a few counts. This chain links TRBV29-1 with TRBJ1-2; a possible D gene is TRBD1 (5 bases). Germline V lookup: CDR1 SQVTM, CDR2 ANQGSEA. This CDR3 is built from 13 residues. Deletions cut 5 bases from V and 4 bases from J, with 14 bases between. DNA of the CDR3: TGCAGCGTTCCTGCCAGAGGGGCCTATGGCTACACCTTC. The encoded protein is CSVPARGAYGYTF.

The table lists this clonotype with many counts. The DNA of the CDR3 is TGTGCCATCAGTGATCTAGCGGGGGCCCGGCCCTCCTACAATGAGCAGTTCTTC. Residues: CAISDLAGARPSYNEQFF. The chain joins TRBV10-3 to TRBJ2-1; 10 bases align to TRBD2. Losses at the gene ends were 3 bases for V and 0 bases for J; bases not matched to a gene: 8. The germline CDR1 and CDR2 sequences are ENHRY and SYGVKD. This CDR3 is 18 amino acids long.

This clonotype was seen many times. The chain has TRBV20-1 and TRBJ2-5, with D possibly TRBD1 on 5 matching bases. Germline loops: CDR1 DFQATT, CDR2 SNEGSKA (reference sequence). The CDR3 totals 12 residues. V was trimmed by 6 bases and J by 2 bases, leaving 10 bases between them. CDR3 sequence (DNA): TGCAGTGCCTTGGACAATCAAGAGACCCAGTACTTC. This encodes CSALDNQETQYF.

This chain links TRBV4-3 with TRBJ1-1, with a weak D call TRBD1 (5 bases). The germline CDR1 and CDR2 sequences are LGHNA and YSLEER. Deletions cut 1 base from V and 1 base from J, with 13 bases between. The CDR3 is 16 residues long. The DNA of the CDR3 is TGCGCCAGCAGCCAAGCCGCGGGGCTGGCGAACACTGAAGCTTTCTTT. Its translation: CASSQAAGLANTEAFF.

By its share, this clonotype is medium-sized (0.01 to 0.1%). The chain carries TRBV7-2 and TRBJ2-3; 9 bases line up with TRBD1. CDR1 SGHTA and CDR2 FQGNSA come from the germline V gene. V lost 5 bases to trimming and J lost 0 bases; unmatched junction nucleotides: 6. The CDR3 is 16 amino acids. CDR3 sequence (DNA): TGTGCCAGCAGCCTGAGACAGGGGGGGAGCACAGATACGCAGTATTTT. This codes for CASSLRQGGSTDTQYF.

This clonotype was recorded many times. Written as DNA, the CDR3 is TGTGCCAGCTCACCTGTGACTAGCGGGGCCTCCCCTGGGGCCAACGTCCTGACTTTC. Protein: CASSPVTSGASPGANVLTF. This chain links TRBV18 with TRBJ2-6; 11 nucleotides match TRBD2. The CDR3 has 19 amino acids. The V and J ends lost 3 bases and 2 bases, in that order; junction bases with no gene match: 9. Germline-derived CDR1 and CDR2 are KGHSH and LQKENI.

This clonotype showed up many times. This chain links TRBV23-1 with TRBJ1-5; 7 nucleotides agree with TRBD1. TRBV23-1 is known as an ORF, though its function is uncertain. This CDR3 comprises 17 residues. V shed 0 bases and J 5 bases; nucleotides not matched to a gene: 10. Here the CDR3 reads CASSQSTRDRGHQPQHF. The CDR3 nucleotides are TGCGCCAGCAGTCAATCGACCCGGGACAGAGGACATCAGCCCCAGCATTTT.

This clonotype was seen at least ten times. This chain uses TRBV12-3 or TRBV12-4 with TRBJ1-1; D remains unclear. V lost 6 bases and J lost 1, with 9 bases in between. The CDR3 has 13 amino acids. The CDR3 reads CASRAGANTEAFF. For the CDR3, the DNA is TGTGCCAGCAGGGCGGGAGCGAACACTGAAGCTTTCTTT.